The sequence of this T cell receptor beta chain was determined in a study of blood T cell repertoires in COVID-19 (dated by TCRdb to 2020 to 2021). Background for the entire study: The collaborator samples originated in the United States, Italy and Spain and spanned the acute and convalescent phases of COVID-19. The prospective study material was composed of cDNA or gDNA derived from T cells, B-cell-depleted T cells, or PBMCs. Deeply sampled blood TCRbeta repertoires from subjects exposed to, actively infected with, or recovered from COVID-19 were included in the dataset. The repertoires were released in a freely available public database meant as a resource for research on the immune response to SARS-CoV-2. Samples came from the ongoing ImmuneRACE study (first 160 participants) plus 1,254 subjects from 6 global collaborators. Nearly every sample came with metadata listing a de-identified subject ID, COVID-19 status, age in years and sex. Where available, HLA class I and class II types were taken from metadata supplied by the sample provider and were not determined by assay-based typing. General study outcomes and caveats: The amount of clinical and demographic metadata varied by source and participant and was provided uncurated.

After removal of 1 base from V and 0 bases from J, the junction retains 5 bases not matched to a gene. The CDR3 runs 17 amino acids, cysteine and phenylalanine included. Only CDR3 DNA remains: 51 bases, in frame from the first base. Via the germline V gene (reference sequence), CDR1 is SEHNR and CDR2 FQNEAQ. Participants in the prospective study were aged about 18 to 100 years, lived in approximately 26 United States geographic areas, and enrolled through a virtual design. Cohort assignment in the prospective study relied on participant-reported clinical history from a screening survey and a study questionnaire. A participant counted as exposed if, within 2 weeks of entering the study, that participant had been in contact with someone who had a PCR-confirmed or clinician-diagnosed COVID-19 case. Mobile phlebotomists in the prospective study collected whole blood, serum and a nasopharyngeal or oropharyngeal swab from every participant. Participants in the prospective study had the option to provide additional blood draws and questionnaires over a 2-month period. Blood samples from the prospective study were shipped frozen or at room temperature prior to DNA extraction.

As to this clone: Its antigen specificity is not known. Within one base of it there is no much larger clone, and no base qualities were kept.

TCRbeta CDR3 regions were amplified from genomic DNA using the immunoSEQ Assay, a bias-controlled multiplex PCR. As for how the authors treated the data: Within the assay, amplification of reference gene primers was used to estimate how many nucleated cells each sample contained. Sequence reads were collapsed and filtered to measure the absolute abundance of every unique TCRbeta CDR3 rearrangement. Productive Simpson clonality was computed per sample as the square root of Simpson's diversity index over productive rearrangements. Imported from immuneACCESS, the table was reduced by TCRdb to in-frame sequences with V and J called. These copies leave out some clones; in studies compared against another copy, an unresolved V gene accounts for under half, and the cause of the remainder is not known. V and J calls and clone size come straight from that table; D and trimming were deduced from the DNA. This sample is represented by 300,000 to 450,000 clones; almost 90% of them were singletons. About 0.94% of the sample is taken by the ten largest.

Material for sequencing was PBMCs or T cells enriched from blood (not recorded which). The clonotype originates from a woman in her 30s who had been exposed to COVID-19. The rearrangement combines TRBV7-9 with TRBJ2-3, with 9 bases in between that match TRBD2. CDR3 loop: CASSLGTSGPSTDTQYF. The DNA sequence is TGTGCCAGCAGCTTAGGCACTAGCGGGCCTAGCACAGATACGCAGTATTTT.